A single sample is the source of the 25 T cell receptor beta chains below, sequenced in a study of shared clonotypes between healthy human individuals. Clones were sequenced by immunoSEQ multiplex PCR, and TCRdb holds only the in-frame ones, with some missing. Of about half a million clones listed, about 72% are singletons. Sequencing was performed on PBMCs. These receptors were taken from a woman in her thirties or forties in good health. Some clones in this sample may be carry-over from other donors' samples.

The chain couples TRBV19 to TRBJ1-5; perhaps TRBD1 as D (5 bases). V was clipped by 4 bases and J by 0 bases, with 13 bases between them. Germline V CDR1 and CDR2: LNHDA, SQIVND (reference sequence). CDR3 length equals 16 residues. DNA of the CDR3: TGTGCCAGTAGTACGGGGCGACCGCTTAGCAATCAGCCCCAGCATTTT. It specifies CASSTGRPLSNQPQHF.

This clone was recorded only once. The identical CDR3 is also encoded by other nucleotide sequences in the sample. This chain joins TRBV2 and TRBJ1-1; D is perhaps TRBD1 (5 bases). The CDR3 is 12 amino acids. Deletions cut 5 bases from V and 7 bases from J, with 11 bases between. From germline, CDR1 is SNHLY and CDR2 FYNNEI. The CDR3 sequence is CASSRDRFEAFF. DNA of the CDR3: TGTGCCAGCAGTCGGGACCGATTTGAAGCTTTCTTT.

This sequence joins TRBV19 and TRBJ2-1, with 9 bases identical to TRBD2. CDR1 LNHDA and CDR2 SQIVND come from the germline V gene (reference sequence). With 5 bases clipped from V and 12 bases from J, the junction kept 11 bases outside the gene matches. The CDR3 is 14 residues long. The CDR3 DNA is TGTGCCAGTAGTCCCCAGGCGGGAGGGGTCACGCAGTTCTTC. Translated, it gives CASSPQAGGVTQFF.

The chain couples TRBV5-1 to TRBJ2-5; D call uncertain. The J call may be wrong; the DNA end is better matched by TRBJ2-7. Germline CDR1 is SGHRS and CDR2 is YFSETQ. The CDR3 is 12 amino acids. DNA of the CDR3: TGCGCCAGCAGCTCCGACTTCTACGAGCAGTACTTC. This encodes CASSSDFYEQYF.

This chain uses TRBV27 with TRBJ2-7; maybe TRBD2 (6 bases). CDR3 size: 14 residues. V was trimmed by 5 bases and J by 5 bases, leaving 16 bases between them. The germline V gene encodes CDR1 MNHEY and CDR2 SMNVEV (reference sequence). CDR3 DNA sequence: TGTGCCAGCAGTGCGGGACTCAGGACGGACGAGCAGTACTTC. Translating gives CASSAGLRTDEQYF.

The chain uses TRBV9 and TRBJ2-4, with 7 bases aligning to TRBD2. Germline lookup yields CDR1 SGDLS and CDR2 YYNGEE. This CDR3 is built from 16 residues. Trimming took 0 bases from V and 6 from J; bases not matched to a gene: 9. This CDR3 is CASSVAGTTLGNIQYF. The CDR3 DNA follows: TGTGCCAGCAGCGTAGCCGGGACTACCCTGGGAAACATTCAGTACTTC.

This chain joins TRBV18 and TRBJ2-7; TRBD1 matches at 8 bases. This CDR3 has 14 amino acids. CDR1 and CDR2 from the germline V gene are KGHSH and LQKENI. Trimming took 5 bases from V and 6 from J; bases not matched to a gene: 9. This CDR3 reads CASSGTGLNTEQYF. The CDR3 region has the DNA TGTGCCAGCTCAGGGACAGGCCTTAATACCGAGCAGTACTTC.

The V gene is TRBV20-1, the J gene TRBJ1-2; no definite D call. This CDR3 is built from 11 residues. Germline V gene data show CDR1 as DFQATT and CDR2 as SNEGSKA (reference sequence). V gave up 5 bases and J gave up 8 bases, with 12 bases separating them. The CDR3 DNA reads as TGCAGTGCTCATGACACCTTCGGCTACACCTTC. As protein: CSAHDTFGYTF.

The CDR3 loop is CAISESSGSNYNEQFF. In nucleotides, the CDR3 is TGTGCCATCAGTGAATCTAGCGGGAGTAACTACAATGAGCAGTTCTTC. This chain links TRBV10-3 with TRBJ2-1; 10 nucleotides line up with TRBD2. CDR3 length: 16 residues. Germline loops: CDR1 ENHRY, CDR2 SYGVKD. The J segment lost 3 bases and the V segment lost 3 bases, leaving 5 bases of the junction unmatched.

This chain connects TRBV2 to TRBJ1-5, with D perhaps TRBD1 (5 bases). The CDR3 runs 14 residues. The V gene lost 3 bases and the J gene lost 7 bases, with 13 bases spanning the gap. Germline V gives CDR1 SNHLY, CDR2 FYNNEI. CDR3: CASSDDSRSQPQHF. The CDR3 bases are TGTGCCAGCAGTGATGACAGTAGGAGCCAGCCCCAGCATTTT.

This clone was counted a few times. This sequence joins TRBV6-1 and TRBJ1-2, with D maybe TRBD1 (5 bases). Germline V gene data show CDR1 as MNHNS and CDR2 as SASEGT. The V end lost 4 bases, the J end lost 2 bases, and 8 bases lay between the germline ends. CDR3 length: 13 amino acids. DNA of the CDR3: TGTGCCAGCAGTGTACCAGGGAACTATGGCTACACCTTC. Translated, it gives CASSVPGNYGYTF.

Concerning this clone: The same CDR3 also results from other DNA sequences found in this sample. The chain links TRBV11-2 to TRBJ2-2; D unresolved. Trimming pared 1 base from V and 4 bases from J, leaving 4 bases between. CDR1 is SGHAT and CDR2 is FQNNGV in the germline V gene. The CDR3 is 13 residues long. Written as DNA, the CDR3 is TGTGCCAGCAGCTTAGGAGGCACCGGGGAGCTGTTTTTT. Protein sequence: CASSLGGTGELFF.

This chain uses TRBV28 with TRBJ1-3; possibly TRBD1 for D (6 bases). Looked up from germline, CDR1 is MDHEN and CDR2 is SYDVKM. V was shortened by 6 bases and J by 5 bases, with 17 bases between the two germline ends. The CDR3 loop spans 15 amino acids. The CDR3 protein is CASSPLGGMRNTIYF. CDR3 nucleotides: TGTGCCAGCAGCCCTCTAGGGGGTATGAGAAACACCATATATTTT.

V gene TRBV7-3 combines with J gene TRBJ2-6, with D perhaps matching TRBD2 (7 bases). The length of the CDR3 is 18 residues. V was cut by 1 base and J by 2 bases, with 15 bases left in between. Looked up from germline, CDR1 is SGHTA and CDR2 is FQGTGA. The CDR3 spells CASSLIGGGRPGANVLTF. The CDR3 DNA reads TGTGCCAGCAGCTTAATTGGGGGGGGGCGACCTGGGGCCAACGTCCTGACTTTC.

V usage is TRBV29-1 and J usage is TRBJ2-3, with 13 bases that match TRBD2. The CDR3 has 16 amino acids. Germline trimming cut 4 bases from V and 5 bases from J; bases unmatched to any gene: 9. Germline CDR1 SQVTM, CDR2 ANQGSEA. CDR3 sequence reads: CSVGRLAGGDGDTQYF. The DNA for the CDR3 is TGCAGCGTTGGGCGACTAGCGGGAGGTGATGGAGATACGCAGTATTTT.

CDR3 amino acids: CASSLRALDSGNTIYF. CDR3 DNA: TGTGCCAGCAGCTTAAGGGCACTCGACTCTGGAAACACCATATATTTT. This rearrangement joins TRBV7-8 to TRBJ1-3; the D is unclear. This CDR3 region has 16 residues. CDR1 and CDR2 (germline): SGHVS, FQNEAQ. V gave up 2 bases and J gave up 0 bases, with 11 bases separating them.

Details on this clone: A much larger clone is a single base away; this may be a read error. The chain links TRBV11-1 to TRBJ1-1, with unresolved D. This CDR3 spans 13 amino acids. Germline-derived CDR1 and CDR2 are SGHAT and FQDESV (reference sequence). V was pared by 3 bases and J by 1 base, with 6 bases between. The CDR3 sequence is CASSFTTNTEAFF. CDR3 in DNA: TGTGCCAGCAGCTTCACGACGAACACTGAAGCTTTCTTT.

This clone was seen a handful of times. The chain recombines TRBV30 with TRBJ2-7, with 9 bases that match TRBD1. V gave up 3 bases and J gave up 6 bases; unmatched junction bases: 9. This CDR3 is 14 amino acids long. CDR1 is GTSNPN, CDR2 SVGIG, per germline (reference sequence). The CDR3 is CAWSPTGGRFEQYF. DNA for the CDR3: TGTGCCTGGAGCCCGACAGGGGGTCGTTTCGAGCAGTACTTC. Looking up the rest from reference TRBV30 and TRBJ2-7 gives the full variable domain: SQTIHQWPATLVQPVGSPLSLECTVEGTSNPNLYWYRQAAGRGLQLLFYSVGIGQISSEVPQNLSASRPQDRQFILSSKKLLLSDSGFYLCAWSPTGGRFEQYFGPGTRLTVT.

V and J are TRBV2 and TRBJ1-6; D is unresolved. The CDR3 sequence is 15 residues long. V shed 6 bases and J shed 6 bases, with 15 bases lying between them. Looked up from germline, CDR1 is SNHLY and CDR2 is FYNNEI. The CDR3 protein is CASRGDEGGNSPLHF. CDR3 DNA: TGTGCCAGCAGAGGAGACGAAGGCGGTAATTCACCCCTCCACTTT.

In its sample, this clone was seen once. The rearrangement uses TRBV15 and TRBJ2-1; 8 bases align to TRBD1. In germline, CDR1 is LNHNV, CDR2 YYDKDF (reference sequence). The CDR3 has 15 amino acids. The V gene end was trimmed by 0 bases and the J gene end by 4 bases; junction bases not matched to a gene: 2. The CDR3 loop is CATSRDRGQYNEQFF. CDR3 nucleotide sequence: TGTGCCACCAGCAGAGACAGGGGGCAATACAATGAGCAGTTCTTC.

V usage is TRBV9 and J usage is TRBJ2-1; 8 bases map to TRBD2. This CDR3 has 15 amino acids. Germline CDR1 and CDR2: SGDLS and YYNGEE. Trimming removed 4 bases from V and 4 bases from J; junction bases left unmatched: 7. The DNA of the CDR3 is TGTGCCAGCAGCCCCTCGGGGGGGGATTACAATGAGCAGTTCTTC. Its protein is CASSPSGGDYNEQFF.

V is TRBV7-9 and J is TRBJ1-2; 7 bases are a match to TRBD1. Per germline, CDR1 SEHNR and CDR2 FQNEAQ (reference sequence). Germline trimming cut 5 bases from V and 7 bases from J; bases unmatched to any gene: 7. This CDR3 is built from 13 residues. CDR3 sequence reads: CASSVTGESGYTF. The CDR3 DNA follows: TGTGCCAGCAGCGTAACAGGGGAATCTGGCTACACCTTC.

This clone was counted a single time. The chain uses TRBV5-1 and TRBJ1-1; 7 nucleotides line up with TRBD1. Germline CDR1 is SGHRS and CDR2 is YFSETQ. The J segment lost 7 bases and the V segment lost 4 bases, leaving 10 bases of the junction unmatched. The CDR3 totals 14 residues. CDR3 nucleotides: TGCGCCAGCAGCCCTCACCGGGACAGTTATGAAGCTTTCTTT. Protein product: CASSPHRDSYEAFF.

The CDR3, as DNA: TGCGCCAGCAGCCAGGGGACAAACCAAGAGACCCAGTACTTC. This gives the protein CASSQGTNQETQYF. This chain links TRBV5-1 with TRBJ2-5, with D possibly matching TRBD1 (6 bases). The germline V gene encodes CDR1 SGHRS and CDR2 YFSETQ. Trimming took 4 bases from V and 0 from J, leaving 10 bases between them. CDR3 size: 14 residues.

The genes are TRBV29-1 and TRBJ2-3; D is perhaps TRBD1 (6 bases). Germline lookup yields CDR1 SQVTM and CDR2 ANQGSEA. The CDR3 length is 15 residues. V shed 7 bases and J shed 0 bases, with 17 bases lying between them. For the CDR3, the DNA is TGCAGCGCTCAAAAAGGGGGTACTAGCACAGATACGCAGTATTTT. Its protein is CSAQKGGTSTDTQYF.